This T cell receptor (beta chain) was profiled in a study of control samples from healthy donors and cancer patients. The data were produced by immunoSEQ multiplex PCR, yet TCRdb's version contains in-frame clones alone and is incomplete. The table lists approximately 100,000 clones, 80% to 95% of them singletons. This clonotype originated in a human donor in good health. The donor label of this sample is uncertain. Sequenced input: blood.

The CDR3 protein is CSVEGGEKYEAFF. CDR3 in DNA: TGCAGCGTTGAAGGGGGGGAGAAATATGAAGCTTTCTTT. The genes are TRBV29-1 and TRBJ1-1, with D maybe TRBD1 (5 bases). Germline CDR1 is SQVTM and CDR2 is ANQGSEA. CDR3 length: 13 amino acids. V lost 1 base and J lost 7, with 13 bases in between.